This is a list of T cell receptor beta chains from one sample in a study of shared T cell receptors in the human thymus. Repertoires were generated with immunoSEQ multiplex PCR, while TCRdb's copy carries only in-frame clones and drops some. The sample carries hundreds of thousands of clones, around 78% recorded once. These data also formed part of another study, on human thymus T cells.

Sequenced sample: thymocytes. The receptors originated from a boy in the first two years of life with a congenital heart defect. Both conserved end residues are part of each CDR3. D genes are given only for firm matches. Size values are once, few and many counts, or a class for expanded clones, and some rows have none.

size,D,J,V,DNA,CDR3
-,TRBD1,TRBJ1-5,TRBV7-2,TGTGCCAGCAGCTTAAACGAGGGGGCGGTCAATCAGCCCCAGCATTTT,CASSLNEGAVNQPQHF
few,-,TRBJ2-7,TRBV7-2,TGTGCCAGCAGCTTACATCCTGGGGGGTACGAGCAGTACTTC,CASSLHPGGYEQYF
-,-,TRBJ2-7,TRBV4-2,TGTGCCAGCAGCCAAGAAAGAGGAGGGCCCTACGAGCAGTACTTC,CASSQERGGPYEQYF
-,TRBD2,TRBJ2-7,TRBV28,TGTGCCAGCAGTTTACCGGGGACTAGCGGGAGGGCCTCCGGGGAGCAGTACTTC,CASSLPGTSGRASGEQYF
-,-,TRBJ1-1,TRBV19,TGTGCCAGTAGTATAGTACGGCCGGGGACTGAAGCTTTCTTT,CASSIVRPGTEAFF
-,-,TRBJ1-5,TRBV28,TGTGCCAGCAGTCTTGGGGGAGGAGGACAGCCCCAGCATTTT,CASSLGGGGQPQHF
-,TRBD2,TRBJ2-3,TRBV11-2,TGTGCCAGCAGCTTGCCCTCTTTTAGCGGGAGGGCTTCAGATACGCAGTATTTT,CASSLPSFSGRASDTQYF
once,TRBD2,TRBJ2-1,TRBV10-3,TGTGCCATCAGTGAGGCGCCAATAGCGGGAGTGGGCTACAATGAGCAGTTCTTC,CAISEAPIAGVGYNEQFF
-,-,TRBJ2-3,TRBV4-2,TGTGCCAGCAGCCAAGCACCCCTCGCAAGGGGGATTCGCACAGATACGCAGTATTTT,CASSQAPLARGIRTDTQYF
-,TRBD2,TRBJ2-7,TRBV18,TGTGCCAGCTCACCAACGGGGCCGACTAGCGGGAGGGAGACCTACGAGCAGTACTTC,CASSPTGPTSGRETYEQYF
-,-,TRBJ2-5,TRBV11-2,TGTGCCAGCAGCCCGGGATATTTCCTAAGTGAGACCCAGTACTTC,CASSPGYFLSETQYF
-,TRBD1,TRBJ2-5,TRBV10-1,TGCGCCAGCAGTGGACAGGGAAAGACCCAGTACTTC,CASSGQGKTQYF
few,-,TRBJ1-4,TRBV6-6,TGTGCCAGCATCCAGAGACCGACAAATGAAAAACTGTTTTTT,CASIQRPTNEKLFF
-,-,TRBJ2-3,TRBV4-3,TGCGCCAGCAGCCAAACGACAGCGAGCACAGATACGCAGTATTTT,CASSQTTASTDTQYF
-,TRBD2,TRBJ2-3,TRBV7-9,TGTGCCAGCAGCTACGGACTAGCGCTTAACACAGATACGCAGTATTTT,CASSYGLALNTDTQYF
once,-,TRBJ2-7,TRBV5-4,TGTGCCAGCAGCCTGGGGGGACAGACCTACGAGCAGTACTTC,CASSLGGQTYEQYF
-,-,TRBJ1-1,TRBV11-3,TGTGCCTCACGAGTTGACACTGAAGCTTTCTTT,CASRVDTEAFF
-,-,TRBJ1-5,TRBV30,TGTGCCTGGAGTGGAGGGTCTAGTGGCAATCAGCCCCAGCATTTT,CAWSGGSSGNQPQHF
-,-,TRBJ2-2,TRBV11-1,TGTGCCAGCAGCCAATGTGGAGCTAACGGGGAGCTGTTTTTT,CASSQCGANGELFF
-,-,TRBJ2-5,TRBV6-1,TGTGCCAGCAGAGGGACTGAGACCCAGTACTTC,CASRGTETQYF
-,TRBD2,TRBJ2-4,TRBV28,TGTGCCAGCAGTCCGCGCCCTATGAGCGGGAGGGCCGGGAACATTCAGTACTTC,CASSPRPMSGRAGNIQYF
-,-,TRBJ1-3,TRBV4-2,TGTGCCAGCAGCCAAGGGGGACTCTCTGGAAACACCATATATTTT,CASSQGGLSGNTIYF